This T cell receptor (beta chain) was captured by sequencing in a study of molecular identifiers for immune sequencing clone quantification. Study-level results: It was shown that clones above 20 RNA copies held over 97% of effector molecules, but under 1% in naive cells.

This clonotype was detected many times. Its target is unknown. Previously reported methods and listed TCR primers produced the bulk TCR libraries. In TCRdb, the PCR reads were re-called with MiXCR into one record per CDR3 protein. The table shows 300,000 to 350,000 distinct CDR3 sequences, with 20% to 25% occurring only once. The sequence derives from a human donor in good health. Some libraries in this study had Jurkat cell RNA spiked in. The sample taken for sequencing was naive CD8+ T cells from blood, with Jurkat cell RNA spiked in. Subset meaning: FACS-sorted CD8+CD4-CCR7+CD45RA+ naive T cells.

The CDR3 here is CASRTWETEQFF. CDR3 coding DNA: TGTGCCAGCAGAACGTGGGAGACTGAGCAGTTCTTC. This chain links TRBV6-6 with TRBJ2-1, with a possible D match to TRBD2 (5 bases). CDR1 is MNHNY, CDR2 SVGAGI, per germline (reference sequence). The germline V and J ends were trimmed by 6 bases and 9 bases, with 12 bases remaining between them. The CDR3 covers 12 residues.